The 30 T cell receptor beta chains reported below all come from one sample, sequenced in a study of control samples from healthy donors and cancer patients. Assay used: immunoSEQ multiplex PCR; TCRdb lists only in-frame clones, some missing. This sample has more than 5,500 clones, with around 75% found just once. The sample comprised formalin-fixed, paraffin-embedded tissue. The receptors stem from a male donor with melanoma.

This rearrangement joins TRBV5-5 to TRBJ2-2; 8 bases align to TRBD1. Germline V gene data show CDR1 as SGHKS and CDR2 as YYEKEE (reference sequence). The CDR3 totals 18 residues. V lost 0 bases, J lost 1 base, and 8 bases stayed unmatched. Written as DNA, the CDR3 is TGTGCCAGCAGCTTGGCTACCTTCGGACAGGGGAACACCGGGGAGCTGTTTTTT. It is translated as CASSLATFGQGNTGELFF. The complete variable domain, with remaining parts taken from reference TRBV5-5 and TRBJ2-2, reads DAGVTQSPTHLIKTRGQQVTLRCSPISGHKSVSWYQQVLGQGPQFIFQYYEKEERGRGNFPDRFSARQFPNYSSELNVNALLLGDSALYLCASSLATFGQGNTGELFFGEGSRLTVL.

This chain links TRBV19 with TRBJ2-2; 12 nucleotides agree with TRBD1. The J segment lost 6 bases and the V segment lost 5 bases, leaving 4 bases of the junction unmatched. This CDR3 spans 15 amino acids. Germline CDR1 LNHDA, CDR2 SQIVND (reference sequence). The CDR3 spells CASSGGTGGSGELFF. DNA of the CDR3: TGTGCCAGTAGTGGGGGGACAGGGGGCTCCGGGGAGCTGTTTTTT.

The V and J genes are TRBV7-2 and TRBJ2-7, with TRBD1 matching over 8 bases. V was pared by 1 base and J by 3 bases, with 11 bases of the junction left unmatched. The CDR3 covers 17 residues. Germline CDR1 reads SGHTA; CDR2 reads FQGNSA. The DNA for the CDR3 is TGTGCCAGCAGCTTAGATTTCAGGACAGGGATTCTCTACGAGCAGTACTTC. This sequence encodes CASSLDFRTGILYEQYF.

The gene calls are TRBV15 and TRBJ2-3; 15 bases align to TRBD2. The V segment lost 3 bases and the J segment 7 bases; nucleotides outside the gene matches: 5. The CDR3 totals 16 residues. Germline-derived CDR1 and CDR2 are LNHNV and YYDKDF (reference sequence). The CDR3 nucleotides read TGTGCCACCAGCAGCGGACTAGCGGGGGGGCCTTATACGCAGTATTTT. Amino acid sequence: CATSSGLAGGPYTQYF.

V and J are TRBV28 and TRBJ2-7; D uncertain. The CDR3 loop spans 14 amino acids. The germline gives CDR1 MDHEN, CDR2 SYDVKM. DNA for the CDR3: TGTGCTACTGGTAGCACAGCCAGCTCCTACGAGCAGTACGTC. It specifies CATGSTASSYEQYV.

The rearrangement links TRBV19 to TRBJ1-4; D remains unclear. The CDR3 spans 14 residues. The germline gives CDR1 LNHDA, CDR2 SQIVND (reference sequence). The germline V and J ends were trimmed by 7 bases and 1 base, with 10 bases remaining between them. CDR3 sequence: CASTLGGTNEKLFF. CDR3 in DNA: TGTGCCAGTACCCTGGGAGGAACTAATGAAAAACTGTTTTTT.

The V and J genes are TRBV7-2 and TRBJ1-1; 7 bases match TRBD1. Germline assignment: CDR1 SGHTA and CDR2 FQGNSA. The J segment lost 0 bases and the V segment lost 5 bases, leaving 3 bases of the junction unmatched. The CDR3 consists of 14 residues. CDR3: CASSGQVLNTEAFF. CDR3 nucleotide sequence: TGTGCCAGCAGCGGACAGGTCCTGAACACTGAAGCTTTCTTT.

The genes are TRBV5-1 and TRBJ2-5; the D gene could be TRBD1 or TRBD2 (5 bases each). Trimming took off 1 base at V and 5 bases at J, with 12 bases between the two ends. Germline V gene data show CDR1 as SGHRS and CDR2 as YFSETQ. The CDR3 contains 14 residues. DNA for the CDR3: TGCGCCAGCAGCTTGAACCCGGGGACGGAGACCCAGTACTTC. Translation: CASSLNPGTETQYF. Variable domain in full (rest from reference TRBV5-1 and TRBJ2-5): KAGVTQTPRYLIKTRGQQVTLSCSPISGHRSVSWYQQTPGQGLQFLFEYFSETQRNKGNFPGRFSGRQFSNSRSEMNVSTLELGDSALYLCASSLNPGTETQYFGPGTRLLVL.

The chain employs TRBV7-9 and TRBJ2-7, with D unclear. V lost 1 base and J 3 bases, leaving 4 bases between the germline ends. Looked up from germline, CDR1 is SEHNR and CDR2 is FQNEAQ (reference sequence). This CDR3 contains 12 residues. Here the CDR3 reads CASSLDFYEQYF. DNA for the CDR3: TGTGCCAGCAGCTTAGATTTCTACGAGCAGTACTTC.

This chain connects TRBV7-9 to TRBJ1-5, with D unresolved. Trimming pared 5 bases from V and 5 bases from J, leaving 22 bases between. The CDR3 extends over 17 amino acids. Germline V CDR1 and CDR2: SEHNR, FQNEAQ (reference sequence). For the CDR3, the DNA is TGTGCCAGCAGCCTGGGGATAAAAGTCGGGGAAGATCAGCCCCAGCATTTT. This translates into CASSLGIKVGEDQPQHF.

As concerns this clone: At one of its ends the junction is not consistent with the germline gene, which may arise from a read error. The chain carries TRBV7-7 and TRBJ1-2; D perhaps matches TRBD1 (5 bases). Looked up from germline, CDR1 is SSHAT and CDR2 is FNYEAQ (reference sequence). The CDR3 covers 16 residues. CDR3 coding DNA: TGTGCTAGCAGCTCCCCGGTGAGGGGCACTAACTATGGCTACACCTTC. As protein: CASSSPVRGTNYGYTF.

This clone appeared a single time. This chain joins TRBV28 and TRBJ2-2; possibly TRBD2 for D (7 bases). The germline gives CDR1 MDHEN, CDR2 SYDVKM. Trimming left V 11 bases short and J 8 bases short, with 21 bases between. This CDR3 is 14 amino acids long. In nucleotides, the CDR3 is TGTGCCGCATCCAGCGGGACAAACTTAGGGGAGCTGTTTTTT. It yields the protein CAASSGTNLGELFF.

The CDR3 DNA follows: TGCGCCAGCAGCTTGGTCGGGCAGCAAGAGACCCAGTACTTC. Protein product: CASSLVGQQETQYF. The chain carries TRBV5-1 and TRBJ2-5; D remains ambiguous. The CDR3 has 14 amino acids. V was shortened by 0 bases and J by 2 bases, with 8 bases between the two germline ends. Germline CDR1 reads SGHRS; CDR2 reads YFSETQ.

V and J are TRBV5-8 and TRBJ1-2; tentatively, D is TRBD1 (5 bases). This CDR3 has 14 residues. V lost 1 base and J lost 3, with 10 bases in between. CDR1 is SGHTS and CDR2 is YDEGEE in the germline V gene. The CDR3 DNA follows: TGTGCCAGCAGCTTGAGGGGCGTTGACTATGGCTACACCTTC. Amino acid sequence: CASSLRGVDYGYTF.

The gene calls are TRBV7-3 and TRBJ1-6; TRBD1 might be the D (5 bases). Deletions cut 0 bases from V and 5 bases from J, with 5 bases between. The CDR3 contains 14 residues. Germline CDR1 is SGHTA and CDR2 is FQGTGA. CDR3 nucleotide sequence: TGTGCCAGCAGCTTAACAGGGGATAATTCACCCCTCCACTTT. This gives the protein CASSLTGDNSPLHF.

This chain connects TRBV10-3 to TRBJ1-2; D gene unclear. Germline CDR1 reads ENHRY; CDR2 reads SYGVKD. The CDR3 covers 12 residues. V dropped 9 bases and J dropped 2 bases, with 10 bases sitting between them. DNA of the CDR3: TGTGCCATTACCTCGGCGAACTATGGCTACACCTTC. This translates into CAITSANYGYTF.

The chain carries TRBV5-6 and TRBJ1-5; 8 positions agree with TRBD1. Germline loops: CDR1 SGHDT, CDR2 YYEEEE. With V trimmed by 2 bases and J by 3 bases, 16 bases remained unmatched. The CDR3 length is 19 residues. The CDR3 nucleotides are TGTGCCAGCAGCTTCGGGTTCCGGGCAGGGGGCATGATCAATCAGCCCCAGCATTTT. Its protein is CASSFGFRAGGMINQPQHF.

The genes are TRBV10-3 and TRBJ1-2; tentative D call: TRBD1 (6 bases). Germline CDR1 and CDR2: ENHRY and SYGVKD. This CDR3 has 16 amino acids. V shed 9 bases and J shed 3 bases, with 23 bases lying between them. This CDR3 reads CAIQTGQTGKYYGYTF. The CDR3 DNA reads TGTGCCATTCAAACAGGACAAACAGGGAAATACTATGGCTACACCTTC.

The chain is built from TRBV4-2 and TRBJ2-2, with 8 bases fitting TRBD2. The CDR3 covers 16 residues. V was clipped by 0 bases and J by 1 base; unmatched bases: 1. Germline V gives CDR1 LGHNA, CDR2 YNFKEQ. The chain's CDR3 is CASSQDAGGNTGELFF. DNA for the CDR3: TGTGCCAGCAGCCAAGATGCGGGGGGGAACACCGGGGAGCTGTTTTTT.

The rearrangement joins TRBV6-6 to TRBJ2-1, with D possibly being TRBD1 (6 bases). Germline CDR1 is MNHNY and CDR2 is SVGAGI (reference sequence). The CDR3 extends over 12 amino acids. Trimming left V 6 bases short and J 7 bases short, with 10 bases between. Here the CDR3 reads CASSGQWNEQFF. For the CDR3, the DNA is TGTGCCAGCAGCGGACAGTGGAATGAGCAGTTCTTC.

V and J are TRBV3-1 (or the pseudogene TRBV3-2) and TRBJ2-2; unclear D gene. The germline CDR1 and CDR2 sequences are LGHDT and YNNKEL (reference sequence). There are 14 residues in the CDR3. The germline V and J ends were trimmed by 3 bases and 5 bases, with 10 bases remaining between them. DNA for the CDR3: TGTGCCAGCAGCCACGCCGATCGGACCGGGGAGCTGTTTTTT. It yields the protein CASSHADRTGELFF.

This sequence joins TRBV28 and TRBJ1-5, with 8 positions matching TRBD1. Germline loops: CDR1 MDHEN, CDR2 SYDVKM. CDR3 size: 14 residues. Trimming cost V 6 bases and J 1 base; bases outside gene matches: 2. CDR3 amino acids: CASSRDRSNQPQHF. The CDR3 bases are TGTGCCAGCAGCCGGGACAGGAGCAATCAGCCCCAGCATTTT.

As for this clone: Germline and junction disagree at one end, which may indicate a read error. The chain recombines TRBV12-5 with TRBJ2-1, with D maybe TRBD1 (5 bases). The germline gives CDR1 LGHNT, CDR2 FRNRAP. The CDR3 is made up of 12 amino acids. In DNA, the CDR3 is TGTGCTAGTGGTCTTACAGGCACTTCTTTGGTCTTC. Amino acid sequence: CASGLTGTSLVF.

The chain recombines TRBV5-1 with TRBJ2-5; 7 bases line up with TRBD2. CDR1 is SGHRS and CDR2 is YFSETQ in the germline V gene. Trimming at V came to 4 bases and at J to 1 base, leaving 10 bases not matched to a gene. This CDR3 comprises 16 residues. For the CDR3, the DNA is TGCGCCAGCAGCAAGACTAGCAGAGGGCCCCAAGAGACCCAGTACTTC. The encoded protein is CASSKTSRGPQETQYF.

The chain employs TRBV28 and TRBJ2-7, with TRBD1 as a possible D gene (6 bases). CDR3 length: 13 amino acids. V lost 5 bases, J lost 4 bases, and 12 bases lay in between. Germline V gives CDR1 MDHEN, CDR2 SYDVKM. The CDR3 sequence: CASSDRQEYEQYF. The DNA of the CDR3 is TGTGCCAGCAGTGACCGACAGGAGTACGAGCAGTACTTC. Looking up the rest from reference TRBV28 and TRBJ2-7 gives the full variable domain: DVKVTQSSRYLVKRTGEKVFLECVQDMDHENMFWYRQDPGLGLRLIYFSYDVKMKEKGDIPEGYSVSREKKERFSLILESASTNQTSMYLCASSDRQEYEQYFGPGTRLTVT.

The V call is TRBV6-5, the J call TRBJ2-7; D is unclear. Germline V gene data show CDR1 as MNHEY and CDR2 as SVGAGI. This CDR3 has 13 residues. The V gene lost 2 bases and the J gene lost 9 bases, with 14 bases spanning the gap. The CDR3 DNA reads TGTGCCAGCAGTTACGGCCCATACACGACGCAGTACGTC. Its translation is CASSYGPYTTQYV.

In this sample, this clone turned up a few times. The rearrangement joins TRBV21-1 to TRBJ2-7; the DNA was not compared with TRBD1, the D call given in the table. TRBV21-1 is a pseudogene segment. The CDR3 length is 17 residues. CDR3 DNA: TGTGCCAGCACCAAAGGATGCGGGACAGGGAGCTCCTACGAGCAGTACTTC. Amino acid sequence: CASTKGCGTGSSYEQYF.

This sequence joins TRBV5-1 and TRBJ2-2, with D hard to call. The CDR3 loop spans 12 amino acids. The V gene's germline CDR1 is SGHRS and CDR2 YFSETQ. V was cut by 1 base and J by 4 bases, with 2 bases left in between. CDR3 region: CASSLITGELFF. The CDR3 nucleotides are TGCGCCAGCAGCTTGATCACCGGGGAGCTGTTTTTT.

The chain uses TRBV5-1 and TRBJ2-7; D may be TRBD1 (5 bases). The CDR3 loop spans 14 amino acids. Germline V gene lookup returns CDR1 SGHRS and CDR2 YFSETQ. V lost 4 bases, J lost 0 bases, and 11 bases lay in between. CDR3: CASSVGASSYEQYF. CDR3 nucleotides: TGCGCCAGCAGCGTAGGGGCCTCCTCCTACGAGCAGTACTTC.

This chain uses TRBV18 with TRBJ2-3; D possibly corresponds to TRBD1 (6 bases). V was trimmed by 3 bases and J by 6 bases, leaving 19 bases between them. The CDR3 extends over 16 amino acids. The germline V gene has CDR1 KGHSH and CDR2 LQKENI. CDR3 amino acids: CASSPPGRGTSDTQYF. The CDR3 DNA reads TGTGCCAGCTCACCTCCAGGCAGGGGTACGTCGGATACGCAGTATTTT.